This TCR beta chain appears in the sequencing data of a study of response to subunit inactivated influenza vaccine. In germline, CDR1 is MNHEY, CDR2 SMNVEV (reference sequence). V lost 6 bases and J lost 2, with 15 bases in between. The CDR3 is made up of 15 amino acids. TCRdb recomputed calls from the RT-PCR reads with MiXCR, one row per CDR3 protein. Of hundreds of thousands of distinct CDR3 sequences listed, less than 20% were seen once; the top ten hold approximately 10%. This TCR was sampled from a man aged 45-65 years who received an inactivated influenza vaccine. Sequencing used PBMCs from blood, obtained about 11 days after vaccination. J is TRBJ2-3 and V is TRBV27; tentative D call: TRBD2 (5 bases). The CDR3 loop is CASRPQRTFTDTQYF. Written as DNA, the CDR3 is TGTGCCAGCAGACCGCAAAGGACTTTCACAGATACGCAGTATTTT.